The 30 T cell receptor beta chains below all came from one sample that was sequenced in a study of T cells in localized non-small cell lung cancer. Generated by immunoSEQ multiplex PCR, the TCRdb table keeps only in-frame clones and is missing some. This table has 25,000 to 30,000 clones, approximately 90% appearing once. The sequences come from peripheral blood, collected before any cancer treatment. The receptors were sampled from a woman aged 18-49 years with stage I lung adenocarcinoma.

This chain connects TRBV27 to TRBJ1-5; weak D call: TRBD1 (6 bases). This CDR3 has 15 residues. V was trimmed by 6 bases and J by 5 bases, leaving 17 bases between them. The germline V gene encodes CDR1 MNHEY and CDR2 SMNVEV (reference sequence). The CDR3 region has the DNA TGTGCCAGCAGAGACCTCGGGGGCGGGGATCAGCCCCAGCATTTT. Translation gives CASRDLGGGDQPQHF.

This clone was counted a few times. The V and J genes are TRBV19 and TRBJ2-6; D is uncertain. V dropped 5 bases and J dropped 5 bases, with 7 bases sitting between them. The germline gives CDR1 LNHDA, CDR2 SQIVND (reference sequence). The CDR3 runs 13 residues. The CDR3 here is CASSYGRANVLTF. The CDR3 nucleotides are TGTGCCAGTAGTTACGGACGGGCCAACGTCCTGACTTTC.

This chain links TRBV6-1 with TRBJ1-3, with D unclear. The CDR3 covers 15 residues. V lost 2 bases, J lost 0 bases, and 8 bases lay in between. Germline CDR1 and CDR2: MNHNS and SASEGT. CDR3 sequence reads: CASSEQPYSGNTIYF. CDR3 DNA: TGTGCCAGCAGTGAACAGCCTTACTCTGGAAACACCATATATTTT.

The chain joins TRBV2 to TRBJ1-1, with D uncertain. Trimming took off 3 bases at V and 7 bases at J, with 9 bases between the two ends. The CDR3 sequence is 12 residues long. Germline V gene data show CDR1 as SNHLY and CDR2 as FYNNEI. CDR3 nucleotides: TGTGCCAGCAGTGATTCGTCCGGTGAAGCTTTCTTT. Its protein is CASSDSSGEAFF.

This clone has more than one count but fewer than ten. V usage is TRBV28 and J usage is TRBJ2-1, with 9 bases fitting TRBD2. CDR3 length equals 13 residues. In germline, CDR1 is MDHEN, CDR2 SYDVKM. V trimming: 8 bases; J trimming: 3 bases; junction bases outside the gene matches: 2. CDR3: CASGGRDYNEQFF. The CDR3 coding sequence is TGTGCCAGCGGCGGGAGGGACTACAATGAGCAGTTCTTC.

This chain uses TRBV30 with TRBJ2-3; D is unresolved. The CDR3 consists of 11 residues. V lost 1 base and J lost 8, with 7 bases in between. Germline-derived CDR1 and CDR2 are GTSNPN and SVGIG (reference sequence). The CDR3 loop reads CAWSGRITQYF. CDR3 coding DNA: TGTGCCTGGAGTGGTCGTATTACGCAGTATTTT.

This sequence joins TRBV19 and TRBJ1-1; D is uncertain. Germline CDR1 is LNHDA and CDR2 is SQIVND (reference sequence). The CDR3 length is 20 residues. V was clipped by 1 base and J by 6 bases, with 30 bases between them. CDR3 in amino acids: CASSIGLEESSFVRPAEAFF. CDR3 bases: TGTGCCAGTAGTATAGGGCTGGAGGAGAGTAGTTTCGTTAGGCCCGCTGAAGCTTTCTTT.

The rearrangement uses TRBV6-1 and TRBJ1-5, with 7 bases aligning to TRBD1. From germline, CDR1 is MNHNS and CDR2 SASEGT. The CDR3 totals 12 residues. Trimming took 11 bases from V and 5 from J; bases not matched to a gene: 6. The CDR3 sequence is CASRQGDQPQHF. In nucleotides, the CDR3 is TGTGCCTCTCGACAGGGCGATCAGCCCCAGCATTTT.

This clone was observed once. The rearrangement joins TRBV29-1 to TRBJ2-7; 7 bases align to TRBD2. The CDR3 loop spans 14 amino acids. Germline loops: CDR1 SQVTM, CDR2 ANQGSEA. J lost 3 bases, V lost 6 bases, and 11 bases had no gene match. CDR3 sequence (DNA): TGCAGCGTGGGGGACTACGAAGGTCGCTACGAGCAGTACTTC. Translation: CSVGDYEGRYEQYF.

The CDR3 sequence is CASSLPGTEAFF. CDR3 sequence (DNA): TGTGCCAGCAGCTTGCCGGGAACTGAAGCTTTCTTT. V and J are TRBV5-4 and TRBJ1-1; D gene ambiguous. This CDR3 is 12 amino acids long. CDR1 SGHNT and CDR2 YYREEE come from the germline V gene (reference sequence). V was trimmed by 1 base and J by 5 bases, leaving 6 bases between them.

This chain joins TRBV7-9 and TRBJ2-1; D possibly corresponds to TRBD2 (5 bases). The CDR3 runs to 16 residues. Trimming took 5 bases from V and 1 from J, leaving 15 bases between them. The germline V gene has CDR1 SEHNR and CDR2 FQNEAQ (reference sequence). The CDR3, as DNA: TGTGCCAGCAGCCCGCCGCTCGGGGTATCCTACAATGAGCAGTTCTTC. This translates into CASSPPLGVSYNEQFF.

This clone has just one count. This chain joins TRBV29-1 and TRBJ2-7; D unclear. In germline, CDR1 is SQVTM, CDR2 ANQGSEA. This CDR3 is built from 12 residues. Trimming took 4 bases from V and 0 from J, leaving 7 bases between them. The CDR3 DNA sequence: TGCAGCGTTGGACGGAACTCCTACGAGCAGTACTTC. Translated: CSVGRNSYEQYF.

The chain has TRBV30 and TRBJ2-7; TRBD1 is a possible D gene (5 bases). The germline V gene has CDR1 GTSNPN and CDR2 SVGIG (reference sequence). V was shortened by 4 bases and J by 1 base, with 8 bases between the two germline ends. CDR3 length: 12 amino acids. CDR3 sequence reads: CAWNRPSYEQYF. The CDR3 nucleotides are TGTGCCTGGAACAGGCCTTCCTACGAGCAGTACTTC.

This clone was picked up a small number of times. The CDR3 reads CASSPALQGGQPQHF. CDR3 sequence (DNA): TGTGCCAGCAGCCCCGCGTTGCAGGGTGGTCAGCCCCAGCATTTT. This chain joins TRBV7-2 and TRBJ1-5; D perhaps matches TRBD1 (5 bases). This CDR3 has 15 residues. V was pared by 5 bases and J by 6 bases, with 17 bases between. CDR1 is SGHTA, CDR2 FQGNSA, per germline. The whole variable domain, filled in from reference TRBV7-2 and TRBJ1-5, reads GAGVSQSPSNKVTEKGKDVELRCDPISGHTALYWYRQSLGQGLEFLIYFQGNSAPDKSGLPSDRFSAERTGGSVSTLTIQRTQQEDSAVYLCASSPALQGGQPQHFGDGTRLSIL.

The rearrangement links TRBV14 to TRBJ2-2, with D perhaps TRBD2 (6 bases). This CDR3 region has 16 residues. V lost 2 bases to trimming and J lost 2 bases, with 12 bases between them. Germline V gene sequence: CDR1 SGHDN, CDR2 FVKESK. The CDR3 DNA is TGTGCCAGCAGCCAATTGGGAGGCGATAACACCGGGGAGCTGTTTTTT. It specifies CASSQLGGDNTGELFF.

This chain joins TRBV5-1 and TRBJ2-3; D ambiguous. Per the germline V gene, CDR1 is SGHRS and CDR2 is YFSETQ. Trimming removed 2 bases from V and 5 bases from J, with 3 bases in between. The CDR3 runs 11 residues. DNA of the CDR3: TGCGCCAGCAGCTTACAAGATACGCAGTATTTT. As protein: CASSLQDTQYF.

The chain is built from TRBV30 and TRBJ1-1; D possibly corresponds to TRBD1 (5 bases). The CDR3 is made up of 11 amino acids. The V end was cut by 5 bases, the J end by 4 bases, with 8 bases between. The germline CDR1 and CDR2 sequences are GTSNPN and SVGIG (reference sequence). CDR3 coding DNA: TGTGCCTGGGAGGGGTCCACTGAAGCTTTCTTT. As protein: CAWEGSTEAFF.

V usage is TRBV25-1 and J usage is TRBJ1-3; possible D gene TRBD1, 5 bases. Trimming removed 4 bases at V and 0 bases at J, with 7 bases between. Germline V gives CDR1 MGHDK, CDR2 SYGVNS. The CDR3 consists of 14 residues. Here the CDR3 DNA reads TGTGCCAGCAGTGCAGACAGCTCTGGAAACACCATATATTTT. Protein sequence: CASSADSSGNTIYF.

CDR3 residues: CAISSGRAGDTQYF. CDR3 sequence (DNA): TGTGCCATCAGTAGCGGGAGGGCCGGAGATACGCAGTATTTT. V gene TRBV10-3 combines with J gene TRBJ2-3; 10 nucleotides agree with TRBD2. J gave up 5 bases and V 5 bases, and 4 bases lay outside the gene matches. The CDR3 runs 14 residues. The germline V gene has CDR1 ENHRY and CDR2 SYGVKD.

The chain joins TRBV7-9 to TRBJ1-2; D gene unclear. Germline loops: CDR1 SEHNR, CDR2 FQNEAQ (reference sequence). This CDR3 has 16 amino acids. V lost 4 bases, J lost 5 bases, and 20 bases lay in between. The CDR3 region is CASSSAVGVSTYGYTF. The CDR3 bases are TGTGCCAGCAGCTCAGCAGTCGGTGTGAGCACTTATGGCTACACCTTC.

The chain has TRBV19 and TRBJ2-5; D tentatively reads TRBD1 or TRBD2 (6 bases each). Germline V lookup: CDR1 LNHDA, CDR2 SQIVND (reference sequence). V was cut by 1 base and J by 2 bases, with 11 bases left in between. CDR3 length: 15 residues. CDR3 protein: CASSIGGTLQETQYF. The CDR3 nucleotides read TGTGCCAGTAGTATAGGCGGGACACTACAAGAGACCCAGTACTTC.

The J gene is TRBJ2-1, the V gene TRBV5-1, with D possibly TRBD1 on 7 matching bases. V shed 4 bases and J shed 6 bases, with 14 bases lying between them. Germline CDR1 reads SGHRS; CDR2 reads YFSETQ. The CDR3 loop spans 14 amino acids. The CDR3 reads CASSAGQRVNEQFF. CDR3 in DNA: TGCGCCAGCAGCGCGGGACAGCGAGTCAATGAGCAGTTCTTC. Drawing the rest from reference TRBV5-1 and TRBJ2-1, the complete variable domain is KAGVTQTPRYLIKTRGQQVTLSCSPISGHRSVSWYQQTPGQGLQFLFEYFSETQRNKGNFPGRFSGRQFSNSRSEMNVSTLELGDSALYLCASSAGQRVNEQFFGPGTRLTVL.

The chain joins TRBV11-2 to TRBJ2-5; D might be TRBD1 (5 bases). Trimming cost V 0 bases and J 3 bases, with 5 bases left between them. CDR3 size: 13 residues. From germline, CDR1 is SGHAT and CDR2 FQNNGV. CDR3 DNA: TGTGCCAGCAGCTTAGACAGGGAAGAGACCCAGTACTTC. It encodes CASSLDREETQYF.

The chain joins TRBV5-1 to TRBJ2-7; no firm D call. The length of the CDR3 is 14 residues. The germline V gene has CDR1 SGHRS and CDR2 YFSETQ. V lost 4 bases and J 2 bases, leaving 13 bases between the germline ends. CDR3: CASSEPGGAYEQYF. The CDR3 DNA reads TGCGCCAGCAGCGAGCCGGGCGGCGCCTACGAGCAGTACTTC.

The chain employs TRBV7-9 and TRBJ1-1; D is unclear. The CDR3 totals 12 residues. Trimming stripped 1 base from V and 2 bases from J, with 2 bases between. The germline CDR1 and CDR2 sequences are SEHNR and FQNEAQ (reference sequence). CDR3: CASSLVNTEAFF. CDR3 bases: TGTGCCAGCAGCTTAGTCAACACTGAAGCTTTCTTT.

The chain joins TRBV9 to TRBJ2-2, with 8 positions matching TRBD2. CDR3 length equals 14 residues. The germline V gene encodes CDR1 SGDLS and CDR2 YYNGEE. V shed 5 bases and J 4 bases; nucleotides not matched to a gene: 4. This chain's CDR3 is CASSREGSTGELFF. DNA for the CDR3: TGTGCCAGCAGTCGGGAGGGCAGCACCGGGGAGCTGTTTTTT.

V gene TRBV30 combines with J gene TRBJ2-1; 10 nucleotides agree with TRBD2. The CDR3 covers 14 residues. Per germline, CDR1 GTSNPN and CDR2 SVGIG (reference sequence). Trimming took 7 bases from V and 6 from J; bases not matched to a gene: 9. This CDR3 reads CAYHPGTSVNEQFF. CDR3 DNA sequence: TGTGCCTACCATCCCGGGACTAGCGTCAATGAGCAGTTCTTC.

The CDR3 nucleotides read TGCGCCAGCTCAAAAGAACGAACGTTTGGAGAGAACGAGCAGTACTTC. It codes for CASSKERTFGENEQYF. The chain uses TRBV10-1 and TRBJ2-7; unclear D gene. CDR1 WNHNN and CDR2 SYGVQD come from the germline V gene (reference sequence). CDR3 length: 16 amino acids. Trimming stripped 8 bases from V and 5 bases from J, with 25 bases between.

The chain is built from TRBV7-3 and TRBJ2-7, with a tentative D call TRBD1 (6 bases). Trimming cost V 2 bases and J 9 bases, with 14 bases left between them. The germline CDR1 and CDR2 sequences are SGHTA and FQGTGA. CDR3 length: 13 residues. The CDR3 reads CASSLQQGLVQYF. Written as DNA, the CDR3 is TGTGCCAGCAGCTTACAACAGGGCTTAGTGCAGTACTTC.

In DNA form, the CDR3 reads TGTGCCAGTTCCCTAGCGGGAGTATACAATGAGCAGTTCTTC. It encodes CASSLAGVYNEQFF. The chain recombines TRBV28 with TRBJ2-1, with 10 bases identical to TRBD2. The CDR3 spans 14 residues. Germline V gene lookup returns CDR1 MDHEN and CDR2 SYDVKM. V was pared by 9 bases and J by 4 bases, with 6 bases of the junction left unmatched.